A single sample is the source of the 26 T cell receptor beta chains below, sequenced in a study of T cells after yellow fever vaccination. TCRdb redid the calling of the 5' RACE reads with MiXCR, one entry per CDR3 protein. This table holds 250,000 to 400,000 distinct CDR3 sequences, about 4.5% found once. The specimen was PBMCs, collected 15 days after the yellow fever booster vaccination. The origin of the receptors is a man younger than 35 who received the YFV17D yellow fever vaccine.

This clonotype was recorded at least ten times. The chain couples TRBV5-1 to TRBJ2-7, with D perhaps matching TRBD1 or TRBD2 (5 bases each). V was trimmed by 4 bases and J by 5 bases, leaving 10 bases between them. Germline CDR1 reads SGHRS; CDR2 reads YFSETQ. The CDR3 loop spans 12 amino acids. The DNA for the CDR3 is TGCGCCAGCAGCCCGGGGACCCACGAGCAGTACTTC. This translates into CASSPGTHEQYF.

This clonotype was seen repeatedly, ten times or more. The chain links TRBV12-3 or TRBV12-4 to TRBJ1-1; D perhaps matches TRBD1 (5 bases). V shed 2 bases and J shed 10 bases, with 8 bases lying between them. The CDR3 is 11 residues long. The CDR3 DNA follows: TGTGCCAGCAGTTTAAGGAGGGGAGCTTTCTTT. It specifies CASSLRRGAFF.

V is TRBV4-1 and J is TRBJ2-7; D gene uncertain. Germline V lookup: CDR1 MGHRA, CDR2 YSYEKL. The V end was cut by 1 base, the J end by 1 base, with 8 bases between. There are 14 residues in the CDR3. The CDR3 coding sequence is TGCGCCAGCAGCCAAGTGGTAGGGTCCTACGAGCAGTACTTC. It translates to CASSQVVGSYEQYF.

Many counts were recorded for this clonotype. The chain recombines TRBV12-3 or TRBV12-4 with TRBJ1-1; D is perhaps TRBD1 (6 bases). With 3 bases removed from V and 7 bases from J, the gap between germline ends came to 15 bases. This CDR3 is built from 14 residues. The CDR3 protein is CASSFWGGQGEAFF. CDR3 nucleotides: TGTGCCAGCAGTTTTTGGGGGGGCCAGGGTGAAGCTTTCTTT.

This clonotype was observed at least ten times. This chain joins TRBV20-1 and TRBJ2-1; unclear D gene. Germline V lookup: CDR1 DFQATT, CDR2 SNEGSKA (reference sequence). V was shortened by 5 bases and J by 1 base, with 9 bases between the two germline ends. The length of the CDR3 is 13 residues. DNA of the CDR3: TGCAGTGCTCGGGTGGGGTCCTACAATGAGCAGTTCTTC. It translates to CSARVGSYNEQFF.

The CDR3, as DNA: TGCGCCAGCAGCATAGGACAGGGGTATAATTCACCCCTCCACTTT. This sequence encodes CASSIGQGYNSPLHF. The chain employs TRBV5-1 and TRBJ1-6; the match to TRBD1 covers 9 bases. The CDR3 contains 15 residues. J lost 4 bases, V lost 4 bases, and 3 bases had no gene match. Germline assignment: CDR1 SGHRS and CDR2 YFSETQ.

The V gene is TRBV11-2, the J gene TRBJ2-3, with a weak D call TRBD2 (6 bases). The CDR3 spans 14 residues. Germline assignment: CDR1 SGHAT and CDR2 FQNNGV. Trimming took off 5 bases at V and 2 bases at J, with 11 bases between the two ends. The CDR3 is CASSRERVTDTQYF. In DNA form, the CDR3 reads TGTGCCAGCAGCCGGGAGAGGGTCACAGATACGCAGTATTTT.

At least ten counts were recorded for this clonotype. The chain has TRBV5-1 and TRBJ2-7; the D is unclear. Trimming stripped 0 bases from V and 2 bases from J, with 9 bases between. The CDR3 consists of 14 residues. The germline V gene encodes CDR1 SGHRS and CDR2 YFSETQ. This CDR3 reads CASSLVEPAYEQYF. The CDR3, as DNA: TGCGCCAGCAGCTTGGTAGAGCCGGCCTACGAGCAGTACTTC.

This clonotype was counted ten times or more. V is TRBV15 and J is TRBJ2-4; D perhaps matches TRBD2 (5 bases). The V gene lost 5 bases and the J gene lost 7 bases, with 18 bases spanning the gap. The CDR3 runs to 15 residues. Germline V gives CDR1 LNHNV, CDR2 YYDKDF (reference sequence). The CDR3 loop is CATSLTPEDGNIQYF. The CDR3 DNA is TGTGCCACCAGCCTAACCCCGGAGGATGGGAACATTCAGTACTTC.

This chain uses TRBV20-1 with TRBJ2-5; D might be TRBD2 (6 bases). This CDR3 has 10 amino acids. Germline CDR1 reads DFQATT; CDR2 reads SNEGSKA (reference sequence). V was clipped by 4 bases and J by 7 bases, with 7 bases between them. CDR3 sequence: CSAKEGTQYF. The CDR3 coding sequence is TGCAGTGCTAAGGAGGGGACCCAGTACTTC.

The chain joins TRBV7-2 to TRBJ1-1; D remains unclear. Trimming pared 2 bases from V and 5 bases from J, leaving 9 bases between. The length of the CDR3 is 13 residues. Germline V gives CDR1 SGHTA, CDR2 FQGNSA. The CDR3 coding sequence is TGTGCCAGCAGCTTACAGGAGTGGACTGAAGCTTTCTTT. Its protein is CASSLQEWTEAFF. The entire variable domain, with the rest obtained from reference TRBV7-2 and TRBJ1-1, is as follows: GAGVSQSPSNKVTEKGKDVELRCDPISGHTALYWYRQSLGQGLEFLIYFQGNSAPDKSGLPSDRFSAERTGGSVSTLTIQRTQQEDSAVYLCASSLQEWTEAFFGQGTRLTVV.

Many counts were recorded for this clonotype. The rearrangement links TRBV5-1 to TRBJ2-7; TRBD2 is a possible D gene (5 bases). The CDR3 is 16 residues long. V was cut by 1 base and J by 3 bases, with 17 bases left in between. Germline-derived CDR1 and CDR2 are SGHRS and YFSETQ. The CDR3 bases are TGCGCCAGCAGCTTGCCCTTAGGGAAGGAGGACTACGAGCAGTACTTC. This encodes CASSLPLGKEDYEQYF. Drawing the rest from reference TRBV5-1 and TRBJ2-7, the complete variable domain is KAGVTQTPRYLIKTRGQQVTLSCSPISGHRSVSWYQQTPGQGLQFLFEYFSETQRNKGNFPGRFSGRQFSNSRSEMNVSTLELGDSALYLCASSLPLGKEDYEQYFGPGTRLTVT.

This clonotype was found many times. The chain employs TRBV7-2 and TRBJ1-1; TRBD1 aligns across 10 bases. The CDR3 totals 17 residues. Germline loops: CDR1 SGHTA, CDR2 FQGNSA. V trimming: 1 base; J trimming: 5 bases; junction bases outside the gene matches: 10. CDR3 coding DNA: TGTGCCAGCAGCTTAGTGTTCCCGGACAGGGGGTCGACTGAAGCTTTCTTT. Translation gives CASSLVFPDRGSTEAFF.

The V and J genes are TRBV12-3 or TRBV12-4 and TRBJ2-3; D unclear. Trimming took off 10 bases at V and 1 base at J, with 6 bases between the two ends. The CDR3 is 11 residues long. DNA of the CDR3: TGTGCCACATCCGGCACAGATACGCAGTATTTT. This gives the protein CATSGTDTQYF.

In DNA form, the CDR3 reads TGTGCCAGCAGTTACGGGAGTAGAGATACGCAGTATTTT. Translation gives CASSYGSRDTQYF. This chain connects TRBV12-3 or TRBV12-4 to TRBJ2-3, with a tentative D call TRBD2 (6 bases). Trimming removed 4 bases at V and 5 bases at J, with 10 bases between. This CDR3 is built from 13 residues.

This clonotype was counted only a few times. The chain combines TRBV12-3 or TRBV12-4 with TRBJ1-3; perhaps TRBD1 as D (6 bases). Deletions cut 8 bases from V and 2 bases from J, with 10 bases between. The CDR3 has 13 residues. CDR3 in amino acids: CASRPGAGNTIYF. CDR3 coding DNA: TGTGCCAGCCGACCAGGGGCTGGAAACACCATATATTTT.

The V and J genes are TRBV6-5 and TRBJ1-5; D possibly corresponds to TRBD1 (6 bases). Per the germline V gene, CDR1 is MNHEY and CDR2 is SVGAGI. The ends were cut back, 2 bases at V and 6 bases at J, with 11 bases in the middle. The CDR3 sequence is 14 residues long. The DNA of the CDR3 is TGTGCCAGCAGTTACCGCAGGGGTAGTCAGCCCCAGCATTTT. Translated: CASSYRRGSQPQHF.

The CDR3: CASSTWTSGYTDTQYF. CDR3 sequence (DNA): TGTGCCAGCAGCACCTGGACTAGCGGTTACACAGATACGCAGTATTTT. The V gene is TRBV5-4, the J gene TRBJ2-3, with 10 bases matching TRBD2. CDR3 length: 16 residues. Germline values: CDR1 SGHNT, CDR2 YYREEE (reference sequence). V shed 4 bases and J 2 bases; nucleotides not matched to a gene: 7.

The CDR3 spells CASSPGGSMNRGAGYTF. The CDR3 DNA sequence: TGTGCCAGCAGCCCGGGAGGTAGCATGAACCGGGGCGCCGGCTACACCTTC. V and J are TRBV7-3 and TRBJ1-2, with TRBD1 as a possible D gene (5 bases). The V and J ends lost 5 bases and 8 bases respectively, with 27 bases between them. Germline CDR1 and CDR2: SGHTA and FQGTGA. This CDR3 contains 17 residues. The full variable domain, completed using reference TRBV7-3 and TRBJ1-2, is GAGVSQTPSNKVTEKGKYVELRCDPISGHTALYWYRQSLGQGPEFLIYFQGTGAADDSGLPNDRFFAVRPEGSVSTLKIQRTERGDSAVYLCASSPGGSMNRGAGYTFGSGTRLTVV.

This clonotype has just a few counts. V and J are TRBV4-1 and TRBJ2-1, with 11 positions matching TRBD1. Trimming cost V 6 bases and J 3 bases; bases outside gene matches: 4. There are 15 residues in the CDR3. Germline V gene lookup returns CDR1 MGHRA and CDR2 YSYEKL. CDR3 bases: TGCGCCAGCAGGCTGGGACAGGGGGTCTACAATGAGCAGTTCTTC. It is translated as CASRLGQGVYNEQFF.

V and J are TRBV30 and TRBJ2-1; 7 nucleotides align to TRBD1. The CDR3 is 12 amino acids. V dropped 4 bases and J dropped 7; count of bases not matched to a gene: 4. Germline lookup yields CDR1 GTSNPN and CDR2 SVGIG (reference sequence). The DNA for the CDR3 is TGTGCCTGGACCAGGGGGAGTAATGAGCAGTTCTTC. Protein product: CAWTRGSNEQFF.

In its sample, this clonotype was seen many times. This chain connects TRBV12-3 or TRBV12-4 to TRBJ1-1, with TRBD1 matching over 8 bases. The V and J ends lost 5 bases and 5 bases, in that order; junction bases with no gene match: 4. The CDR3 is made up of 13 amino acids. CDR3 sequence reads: CASSNRGATEAFF. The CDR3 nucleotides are TGTGCCAGCAGTAACAGGGGGGCGACTGAAGCTTTCTTT.

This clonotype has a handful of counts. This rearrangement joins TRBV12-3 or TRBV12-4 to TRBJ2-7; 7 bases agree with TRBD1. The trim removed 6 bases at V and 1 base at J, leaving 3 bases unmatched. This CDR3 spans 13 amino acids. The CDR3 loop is CASSRTGSYEQYV. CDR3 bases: TGTGCCAGCAGCCGGACAGGATCCTACGAGCAGTACGTC.

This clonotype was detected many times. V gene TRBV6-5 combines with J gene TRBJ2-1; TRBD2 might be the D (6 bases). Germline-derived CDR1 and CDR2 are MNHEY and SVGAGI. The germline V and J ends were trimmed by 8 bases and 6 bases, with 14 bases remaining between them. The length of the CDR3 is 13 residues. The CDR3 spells CASGGSLGNEQFF. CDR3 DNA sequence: TGTGCCAGCGGGGGGAGTTTAGGCAATGAGCAGTTCTTC.

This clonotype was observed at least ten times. CDR3 loop: CSAAGGLAKNIQYF. CDR3 coding DNA: TGCAGCGCTGCTGGGGGGCTAGCCAAAAACATTCAGTACTTC. The chain carries TRBV29-1 and TRBJ2-4, with D perhaps matching TRBD1 or TRBD2 (6 bases each). Between the trimmed V and J ends, which lost 7 bases and 0 bases, there was a span of 13 bases. This CDR3 has 14 amino acids. The V gene's germline CDR1 is SQVTM and CDR2 ANQGSEA.

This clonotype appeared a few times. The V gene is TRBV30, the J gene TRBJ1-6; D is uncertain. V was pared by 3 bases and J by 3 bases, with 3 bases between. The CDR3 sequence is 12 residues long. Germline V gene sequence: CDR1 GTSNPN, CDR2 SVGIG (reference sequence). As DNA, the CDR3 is TGTGCCTGGAGAGGCTATAATTCACCCCTCCACTTT. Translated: CAWRGYNSPLHF. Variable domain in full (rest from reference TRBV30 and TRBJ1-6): SQTIHQWPATLVQPVGSPLSLECTVEGTSNPNLYWYRQAAGRGLQLLFYSVGIGQISSEVPQNLSASRPQDRQFILSSKKLLLSDSGFYLCAWRGYNSPLHFGNGTRLTVT.